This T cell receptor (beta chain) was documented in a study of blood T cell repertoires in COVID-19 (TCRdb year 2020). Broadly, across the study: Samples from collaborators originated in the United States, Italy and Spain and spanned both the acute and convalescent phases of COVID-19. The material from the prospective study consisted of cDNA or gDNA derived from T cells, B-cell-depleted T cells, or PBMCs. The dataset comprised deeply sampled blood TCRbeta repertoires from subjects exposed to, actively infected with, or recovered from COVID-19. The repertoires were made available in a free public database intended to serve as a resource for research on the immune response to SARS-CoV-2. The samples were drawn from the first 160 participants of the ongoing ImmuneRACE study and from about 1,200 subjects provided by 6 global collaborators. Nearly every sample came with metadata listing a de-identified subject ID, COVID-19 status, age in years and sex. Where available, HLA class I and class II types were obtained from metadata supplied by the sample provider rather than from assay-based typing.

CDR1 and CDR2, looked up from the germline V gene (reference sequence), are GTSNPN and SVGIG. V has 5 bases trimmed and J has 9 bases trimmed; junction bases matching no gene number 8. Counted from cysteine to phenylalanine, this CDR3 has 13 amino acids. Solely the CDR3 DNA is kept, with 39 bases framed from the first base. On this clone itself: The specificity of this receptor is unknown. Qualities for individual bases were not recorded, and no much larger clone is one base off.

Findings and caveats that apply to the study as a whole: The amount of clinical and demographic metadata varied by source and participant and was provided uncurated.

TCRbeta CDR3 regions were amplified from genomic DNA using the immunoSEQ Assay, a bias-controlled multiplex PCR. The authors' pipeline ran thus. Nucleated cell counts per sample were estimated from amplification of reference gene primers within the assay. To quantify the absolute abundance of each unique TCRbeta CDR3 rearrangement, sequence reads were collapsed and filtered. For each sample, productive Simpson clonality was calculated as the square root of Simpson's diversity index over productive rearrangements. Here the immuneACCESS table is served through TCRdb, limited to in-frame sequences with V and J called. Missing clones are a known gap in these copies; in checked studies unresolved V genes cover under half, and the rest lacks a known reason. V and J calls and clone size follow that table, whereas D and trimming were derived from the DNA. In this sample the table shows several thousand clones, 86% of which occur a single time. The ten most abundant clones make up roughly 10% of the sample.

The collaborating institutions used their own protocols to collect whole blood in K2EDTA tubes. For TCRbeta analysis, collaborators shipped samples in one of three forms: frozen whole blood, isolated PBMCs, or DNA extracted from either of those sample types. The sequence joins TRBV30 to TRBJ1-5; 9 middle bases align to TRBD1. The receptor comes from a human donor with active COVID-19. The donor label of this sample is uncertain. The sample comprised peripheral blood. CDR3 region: CAWGDREGRPQHF. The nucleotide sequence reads TGTGCCTGGGGGGACAGGGAAGGACGGCCCCAGCATTTT.